This TCR beta chain was documented in a study of T cells in localized non-small cell lung cancer. Germline V gives CDR1 SGHAT, CDR2 FQNNGV. The CDR3 sequence is 18 residues long. The trim removed 5 bases at V and 0 bases at J, leaving 14 bases unmatched. Turning to this clone: What it recognizes is unknown.

Whole-study results and caveats: Uninvolved adjacent lung had higher T cell clonality than tumor and all other tissues. Longer overall survival associated with higher blood T cell density; shorter survival with higher adjacent-lung clonality. Because only a single region of the tumor was sequenced, heterogeneity remains possible.

Some clones are missing from TCRdb's copy, which holds only in-frame ones; the method was immunoSEQ multiplex PCR. The sample lists approximately 83,000 clones, around nine tenths occurring once. This chain uses TRBV11-2 with TRBJ2-7; TRBD2 aligns across 9 bases. This material consisted of peripheral blood, taken before any cancer treatment. The source of this sequence is a woman aged 40-70 years with stage I squamous cell lung carcinoma. The DNA of the CDR3 is TGTGCCAGCAGCCCCGTCAATCGACAGCGGGGGGTCTCCTACGAGCAGTACTTC. Protein: CASSPVNRQRGVSYEQYF.